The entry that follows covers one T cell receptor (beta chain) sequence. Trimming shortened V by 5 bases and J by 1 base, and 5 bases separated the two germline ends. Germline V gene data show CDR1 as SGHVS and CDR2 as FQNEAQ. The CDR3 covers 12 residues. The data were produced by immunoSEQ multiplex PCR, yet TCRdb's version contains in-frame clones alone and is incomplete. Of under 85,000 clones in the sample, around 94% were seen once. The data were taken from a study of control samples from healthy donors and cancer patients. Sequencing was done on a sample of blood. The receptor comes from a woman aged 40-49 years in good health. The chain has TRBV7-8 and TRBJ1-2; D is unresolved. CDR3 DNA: TGTGCCAGCAGCCTGGATAACTATGGCTACACCTTC. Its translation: CASSLDNYGYTF.